The 30 T cell receptor beta chains reported below all come from one sample, sequenced in a study of regulatory T cells in long-lasting Graves disease. To make TCR beta libraries, researchers used iRepertoire HTBI primers and Arm-PCR of CDR3 regions. TCRdb re-derived calls from the multiplex PCR reads in MiXCR, one entry per CDR3 protein. The repertoire consists of 530,000 or so distinct CDR3 sequences, with about 16% occurring once and the leading ten covering around 12%. Time point described: newly diagnosed GD, antithyroid drugs for less than 3 months. The authors made the TCR library using RNA they extracted from PBMCs. The same data also contributed to another study, on T cells in Graves' hyperthyroidism and ophthalmopathy.

Here the sequenced sample was peripheral blood mononuclear cells (PBMCs), taken at new diagnosis, from a patient treated with antithyroid drugs. These receptor sequences come from a man between 18 and 35 years old with Graves disease.

This clonotype was observed at least ten times. The gene calls are TRBV28 and TRBJ1-1; D gene uncertain. The CDR3 consists of 14 residues. Trimming left V 2 bases short and J 4 bases short, with 11 bases between. Per the germline V gene, CDR1 is MDHEN and CDR2 is SYDVKM. CDR3 sequence reads: CASSLLNRGTEAFF. CDR3 nucleotides: TGTGCCAGCAGTTTACTTAACCGGGGCACTGAAGCTTTCTTT.

The sample holds many counts of this clonotype. J is TRBJ2-2 and V is TRBV11-2; 9 nucleotides agree with TRBD1. Germline CDR1 SGHAT, CDR2 FQNNGV. The CDR3 has 16 residues. V trimming: 0 bases; J trimming: 6 bases; junction bases outside the gene matches: 5. The CDR3 nucleotides read TGTGCCAGCAGCTTAGACTCGGGACAGGGTTCCGGGGAGCTGTTTTTT. Protein sequence: CASSLDSGQGSGELFF.

There are many counts of this clonotype. The J gene is TRBJ2-5, the V gene TRBV20-1, with 9 nucleotides matching TRBD2. The V gene's germline CDR1 is DFQATT and CDR2 SNEGSKA (reference sequence). CDR3 size: 14 residues. CDR3 amino acids: CSAWASGVQETQYF. CDR3 in DNA: TGCAGCGCCTGGGCTAGCGGGGTACAAGAGACCCAGTACTTC.

The genes are TRBV9 and TRBJ2-7; D uncertain. The V end was cut by 1 base, the J end by 0 bases, with 11 bases between. The germline CDR1 and CDR2 sequences are SGDLS and YYNGEE. The CDR3 covers 15 residues. CDR3 sequence (DNA): TGTGCCAGCAGCGTAAGCGACGCCGACTCCTACGAGCAGTACTTC. This encodes CASSVSDADSYEQYF.

The chain has TRBV29-1 and TRBJ2-7; 12 nucleotides align to TRBD2. The CDR3 runs 15 residues. From germline, CDR1 is SQVTM and CDR2 ANQGSEA. V shed 1 base, J shed 5 bases, and the junction held 6 bases outside the gene matches. CDR3 region: CSVEVTSGSLDEQYF. In nucleotides, the CDR3 is TGCAGCGTTGAAGTGACTAGCGGGAGTCTCGACGAGCAGTACTTC.

The chain combines TRBV5-1 with TRBJ2-5; TRBD2 agrees at 10 bases. V was clipped by 3 bases and J by 4 bases; unmatched bases: 3. Germline assignment: CDR1 SGHRS and CDR2 YFSETQ. The CDR3 sequence is 14 residues long. CDR3 coding DNA: TGCGCCAGCAGCTGGGGACTAGCGCTAGAGACCCAGTACTTC. As protein: CASSWGLALETQYF.

This clonotype was picked up many times. V and J are TRBV5-1 and TRBJ2-2; 9 bases align to TRBD1. The CDR3 contains 15 residues. Germline CDR1 SGHRS, CDR2 YFSETQ. V shed 4 bases, J shed 4 bases, and the junction held 5 bases outside the gene matches. In nucleotides, the CDR3 is TGCGCCAGCAGCCAGGACAGGGGAGGCACCGGGGAGCTGTTTTTT. Residues: CASSQDRGGTGELFF.

Comments on this clonotype: A much larger clone lies one base from this, so it may be a read error. This chain joins TRBV30 and TRBJ2-2; D is undetermined. The V gene lost 3 bases and the J gene lost 4 bases, with 9 bases spanning the gap. The CDR3 loop spans 13 amino acids. Germline V gives CDR1 GTSNPN, CDR2 SVGIG (reference sequence). DNA of the CDR3: TGTGCCTGGAGAAGCTTCAGCACCGGGGAGCTGTTTTTT. It specifies CAWRSFSTGELFF. Combining the CDR3 with reference TRBV30 and TRBJ2-2 gives the whole variable domain SQTIHQWPATLVQPVGSPLSLECTVEGTSNPNLYWYRQAAGRGLQLLFYSVGIGQISSEVPQNLSASRPQDRQFILSSKKLLLSDSGFYLCAWRSFSTGELFFGEGSRLTVL.

This clonotype has a count of ten or more. The V gene is TRBV20-1, the J gene TRBJ1-6; 10 positions match TRBD1. Germline trimming cut 2 bases from V and 10 bases from J; bases unmatched to any gene: 8. The CDR3 runs 15 residues. Looked up from germline, CDR1 is DFQATT and CDR2 is SNEGSKA (reference sequence). CDR3 bases: TGCAGTGCTAGACAACCGGGACAGGGGCTCTCACCCCTCCACTTT. Amino acids: CSARQPGQGLSPLHF.

This clonotype was counted ten times or more. The rearrangement joins TRBV12-3 or TRBV12-4 to TRBJ1-2; 8 nucleotides agree with TRBD1. V gave up 4 bases and J gave up 4 bases; unmatched junction bases: 11. The CDR3 covers 16 residues. The CDR3 region has the DNA TGTGCCAGCAGTTCGTGGTCAGGGGGCGCCGGCTATGGCTACACCTTC. It specifies CASSSWSGGAGYGYTF.

This chain connects TRBV30 to TRBJ2-2; 8 bases match TRBD2. There are 14 residues in the CDR3. Germline CDR1 is GTSNPN and CDR2 is SVGIG (reference sequence). The V gene end was trimmed by 3 bases and the J gene end by 6 bases; junction bases not matched to a gene: 6. The CDR3 nucleotides read TGTGCCTGGAGCGTATCGGGGGGGGCCGGGGAGCTGTTTTTT. It specifies CAWSVSGGAGELFF. The complete variable domain, with remaining parts taken from reference TRBV30 and TRBJ2-2, reads SQTIHQWPATLVQPVGSPLSLECTVEGTSNPNLYWYRQAAGRGLQLLFYSVGIGQISSEVPQNLSASRPQDRQFILSSKKLLLSDSGFYLCAWSVSGGAGELFFGEGSRLTVL.

This clonotype was picked up many times. A junction end diverges from the germline sequence, so it may reflect a read error. V usage is TRBV5-1 and J usage is TRBJ2-7; the match to TRBD2 covers 7 bases. The CDR3 is made up of 14 amino acids. From germline, CDR1 is SGHRS and CDR2 YFSETQ. The CDR3 region has the DNA TGTGCCAGCAGTTTGGCTAGCGGAAACTACGAGCAGTACTTC. This gives the protein CASSLASGNYEQYF.

A note on this clonotype: Given a much more abundant clone one base away, this may be a read error. The J gene is TRBJ2-1, the V gene TRBV7-2; 7 bases line up with TRBD2. The CDR3 spans 15 residues. CDR1 is SGHTA and CDR2 is FQGNSA in the germline V gene. After removal of 3 bases from V and 9 bases from J, the junction contained 11 bases not matched to a gene. CDR3 region: CASSFRRELRSEQFF. The CDR3 nucleotides read TGTGCCAGCAGCTTCAGGCGGGAGCTTAGAAGTGAGCAGTTCTTC.

This clonotype was observed a handful of times. The gene calls are TRBV15 and TRBJ1-3; D is unclear. Germline assignment: CDR1 LNHNV and CDR2 YYDKDF (reference sequence). V dropped 0 bases and J dropped 0 bases, with 9 bases sitting between them. The CDR3 has 16 residues. CDR3 loop: CATSRERQTSGNTIYF. CDR3 sequence (DNA): TGTGCCACCAGCAGAGAAAGGCAGACCTCTGGAAACACCATATATTTT.

At least ten counts were recorded for this clonotype. The chain recombines TRBV28 with TRBJ1-2; possibly TRBD1 for D (5 bases). Germline V lookup: CDR1 MDHEN, CDR2 SYDVKM. The CDR3 is made up of 14 amino acids. Between the trimmed V and J ends, which lost 4 bases and 6 bases, there was a span of 15 bases. CDR3 protein: CASSSYQGADGYTF. The CDR3 DNA reads TGTGCCAGCAGTTCATATCAGGGCGCCGATGGCTACACCTTC.

This clonotype came up a few times. The CDR3 loop is CSARDGQGAQETQYF. The DNA of the CDR3 is TGCAGTGCTAGAGACGGACAGGGGGCTCAAGAGACCCAGTACTTC. This chain uses TRBV20-1 with TRBJ2-5; 11 bases align to TRBD1. The J segment lost 2 bases and the V segment lost 0 bases, leaving 2 bases of the junction unmatched. The CDR3 has 15 amino acids. Per the germline V gene, CDR1 is DFQATT and CDR2 is SNEGSKA (reference sequence).

This clonotype showed up many times. This chain joins TRBV24-1 and TRBJ2-3; the D gene is possibly TRBD2 (5 bases). CDR1 and CDR2 from the germline V gene are KGHDR and SFDVKD. V was cut by 6 bases and J by 6 bases, with 15 bases left in between. There are 14 residues in the CDR3. The CDR3 is CATSSPTAGDTQYF. CDR3 coding DNA: TGTGCCACCAGTTCCCCGACGGCGGGCGATACGCAGTATTTT.

The CDR3 sequence is CASSPPPAGEKGYTF. As DNA, the CDR3 is TGTGCCAGCAGTCCACCCCCGGCGGGGGAGAAAGGCTACACCTTC. This chain uses TRBV28 with TRBJ1-2; weak D call: TRBD1 (5 bases). V lost 5 bases to trimming and J lost 8 bases, with 21 bases between them. The germline CDR1 and CDR2 sequences are MDHEN and SYDVKM. The CDR3 is made up of 15 amino acids.

The chain employs TRBV7-9 and TRBJ2-7; possible D gene TRBD1, 6 bases. V lost 2 bases and J 0 bases, leaving 11 bases between the germline ends. The CDR3 runs 15 residues. Germline V gives CDR1 SEHNR, CDR2 FQNEAQ (reference sequence). The CDR3 loop is CASSLTGTYSYEQYF. In DNA, the CDR3 is TGTGCCAGCAGCTTAACCGGGACATACTCCTACGAGCAGTACTTC.

A remark on this clonotype: Sequence at one end of the junction differs from germline and may be a read error. The rearrangement links TRBV27 to TRBJ1-2; a possible D gene is TRBD1 (6 bases). Germline V lookup: CDR1 MNHEY, CDR2 SMNVEV (reference sequence). This CDR3 region has 12 residues. CDR3: CACSFRGDGYTF. The CDR3 DNA reads as TGTGCCTGCAGTTTCAGGGGAGATGGCTACACCTTC.

At least ten counts were recorded for this clonotype. The V gene is TRBV11-2, the J gene TRBJ2-1, with D perhaps TRBD1 (5 bases). Trimming shortened V by 4 bases and J by 0 bases, and 10 bases separated the two germline ends. The CDR3 has 15 residues. The V gene's germline CDR1 is SGHAT and CDR2 FQNNGV. CDR3 region: CASSSDRDSYNEQFF. The CDR3 DNA reads as TGTGCCAGCAGCTCAGACAGAGACTCCTACAATGAGCAGTTCTTC.

The V and J genes are TRBV20-1 and TRBJ1-5; D may be TRBD1 (5 bases). CDR1 is DFQATT and CDR2 is SNEGSKA in the germline V gene (reference sequence). Trimming pared 3 bases from V and 5 bases from J, leaving 11 bases between. The CDR3 sequence is 13 residues long. The CDR3 DNA follows: TGCAGTGCTAGTCCGGGGCTCGATCAGCCCCAGCATTTT. Its translation is CSASPGLDQPQHF.

The rearrangement uses TRBV7-9 and TRBJ2-1; D possibly uses TRBD1 or TRBD2 (5 bases each). V lost 5 bases to trimming and J lost 5 bases, with 19 bases between them. Germline V CDR1 and CDR2: SEHNR, FQNEAQ (reference sequence). The CDR3 extends over 16 amino acids. CDR3 DNA sequence: TGTGCCAGCAGCCCTCCTCGGGGCGTCCTTGACAATGAGCAGTTCTTC. Translating it yields CASSPPRGVLDNEQFF.

This clonotype appeared a few times. This chain uses TRBV4-1 with TRBJ2-7; possibly TRBD2 for D (5 bases). Germline values: CDR1 MGHRA, CDR2 YSYEKL. This CDR3 is 17 amino acids long. V lost 2 bases and J lost 0, with 17 bases in between. This chain's CDR3 is CASSQQRLRESSYEQYF. The CDR3 DNA follows: TGCGCCAGCAGCCAACAGAGACTCCGGGAAAGCTCCTACGAGCAGTACTTC.

CDR3 loop: CASSSLYSSRPQHF. In nucleotides, the CDR3 is TGTGCCAGCAGCTCCTTGTACAGCTCTCGGCCCCAGCATTTT. The J gene is TRBJ1-5, the V gene TRBV28, with D unresolved. Trimming removed 6 bases from V and 9 bases from J, with 18 bases in between. Germline CDR1 MDHEN, CDR2 SYDVKM. This CDR3 contains 14 residues.

This clonotype was counted a few times. This chain uses TRBV6-1 with TRBJ1-3; tentative D call: TRBD1 (5 bases). V lost 5 bases and J lost 2, with 10 bases in between. Germline CDR1 and CDR2: MNHNS and SASEGT. The CDR3 sequence is 14 residues long. CDR3 amino acids: CASSLQGTGNTIYF. DNA for the CDR3: TGTGCCAGCAGTCTCCAGGGAACTGGAAACACCATATATTTT.

There are a few counts of this clonotype. The V gene is TRBV28, the J gene TRBJ1-1, with D perhaps matching TRBD1 (6 bases). Trimming took off 6 bases at V and 4 bases at J, with 15 bases between the two ends. The CDR3 contains 14 residues. From germline, CDR1 is MDHEN and CDR2 SYDVKM. The CDR3 reads CASRDPGGATEAFF. In DNA form, the CDR3 reads TGTGCCAGCAGAGACCCCGGGGGGGCCACTGAAGCTTTCTTT.

V usage is TRBV28 and J usage is TRBJ1-2, with unresolved D. Per germline, CDR1 MDHEN and CDR2 SYDVKM. Trimming took off 5 bases at V and 8 bases at J, with 9 bases between the two ends. The CDR3 length is 11 residues. The CDR3 is CASSDRGGYTF. In DNA, the CDR3 is TGTGCCAGCAGTGATAGAGGAGGCTACACCTTC.

This clonotype was observed many times. J is TRBJ2-3 and V is TRBV6-2 or TRBV6-3; the match to TRBD2 covers 7 bases. Germline V gene data show CDR1 as MNHEY and CDR2 as SVGEGT. The V segment lost 2 bases and the J segment 6 bases; nucleotides outside the gene matches: 14. This CDR3 has 17 residues. The CDR3 spells CASSYHKISGIGDTQYF. CDR3 bases: TGTGCCAGCAGTTACCATAAGATAAGCGGGATAGGCGATACGCAGTATTTT.

This clonotype occurred a few times. The chain employs TRBV20-1 and TRBJ1-5, with D possibly matching TRBD1 (5 bases). Deletions cut 1 base from V and 1 base from J, with 11 bases between. Germline lookup yields CDR1 DFQATT and CDR2 SNEGSKA (reference sequence). The CDR3 has 15 amino acids. This CDR3 is CSARVGGSSNQPQHF. CDR3 sequence (DNA): TGCAGTGCTAGAGTCGGGGGTTCGAGCAATCAGCCCCAGCATTTT.